A single T cell receptor beta chain is shown here with its context. The antigen is not known. 5'RACE primed from the constant segment yielded TCR alpha and TCR beta cDNA libraries bearing sample barcodes and UMIs. TCRdb passed the 5' RACE reads through MiXCR, listing each CDR3 protein once. The sample lists about 340,000 distinct CDR3 sequences, approximately 21% occurring once. CDR3 size: 17 residues. Germline V gene lookup returns CDR1 SGHVS and CDR2 FNYEAQ. With 0 bases removed from V and 0 bases from J, the gap between germline ends came to 12 bases. The sample originates from a study of T-cell memory formation after mild COVID-19. As for the study in general: Among the donors, TCR clusters were largely specific to each donor. Notes on the study in general: Clones contracting over day 15 to 85 were CD4/CD8 balanced, with later expanders leaning CD4+.

The source is an adult woman who had mild COVID-19 (a few samples of this study predate the infection). Cell type and time point are not known. Sequencing was carried out using PBMCs or a T cell subset sorted from them (not recorded which). The V and J genes are TRBV7-6 and TRBJ2-1; D might be TRBD2 (5 bases). CDR3 sequence: CASSLAPAGSSYNEQFF. CDR3 in DNA: TGTGCCAGCAGCTTAGCGCCCGCGGGCAGCTCCTACAATGAGCAGTTCTTC.